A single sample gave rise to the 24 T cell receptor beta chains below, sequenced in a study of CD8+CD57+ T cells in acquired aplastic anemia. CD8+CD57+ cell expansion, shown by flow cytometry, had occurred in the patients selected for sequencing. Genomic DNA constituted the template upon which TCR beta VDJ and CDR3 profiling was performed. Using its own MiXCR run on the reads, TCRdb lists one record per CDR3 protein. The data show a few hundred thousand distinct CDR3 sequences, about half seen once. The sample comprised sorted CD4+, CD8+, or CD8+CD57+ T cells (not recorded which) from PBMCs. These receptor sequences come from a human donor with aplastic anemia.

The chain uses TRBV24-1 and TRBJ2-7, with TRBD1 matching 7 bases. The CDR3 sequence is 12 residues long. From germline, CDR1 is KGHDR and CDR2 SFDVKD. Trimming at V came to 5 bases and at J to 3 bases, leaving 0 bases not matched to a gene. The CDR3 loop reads CATSAGGYEQYF. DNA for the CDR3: TGTGCCACCAGTGCAGGGGGCTACGAGCAGTACTTC.

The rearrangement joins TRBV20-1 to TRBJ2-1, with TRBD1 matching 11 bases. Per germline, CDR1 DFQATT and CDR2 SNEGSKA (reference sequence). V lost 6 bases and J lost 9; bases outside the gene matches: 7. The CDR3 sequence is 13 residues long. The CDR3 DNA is TGCAGTGCGCCCGGGACAGGGGGGATTGAGCAGTTCTTC. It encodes CSAPGTGGIEQFF.

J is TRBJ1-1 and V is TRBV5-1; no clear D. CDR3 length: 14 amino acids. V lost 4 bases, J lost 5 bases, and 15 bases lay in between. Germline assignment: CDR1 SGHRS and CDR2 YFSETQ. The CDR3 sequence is CASSQYGWETEAFF. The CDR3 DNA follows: TGCGCCAGCAGCCAGTACGGGTGGGAAACTGAAGCTTTCTTT.

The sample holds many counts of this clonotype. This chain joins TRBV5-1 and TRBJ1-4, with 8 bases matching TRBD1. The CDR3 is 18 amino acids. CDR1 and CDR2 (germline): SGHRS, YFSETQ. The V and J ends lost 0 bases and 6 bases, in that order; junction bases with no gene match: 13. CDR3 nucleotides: TGCGCCAGCAGCTTGGTCGGACAGGGCTCGTTGGAATATGAAAAACTGTTTTTT. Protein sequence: CASSLVGQGSLEYEKLFF.

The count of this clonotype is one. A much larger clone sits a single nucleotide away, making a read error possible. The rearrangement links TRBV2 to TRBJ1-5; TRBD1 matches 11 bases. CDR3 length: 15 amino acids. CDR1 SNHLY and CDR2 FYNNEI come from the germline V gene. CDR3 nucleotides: TGCGCCAGCAGCTGGGGACAGGGGGGCGGTCAGCCCCAGCATTTT. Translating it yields CASSWGQGGGQPQHF.

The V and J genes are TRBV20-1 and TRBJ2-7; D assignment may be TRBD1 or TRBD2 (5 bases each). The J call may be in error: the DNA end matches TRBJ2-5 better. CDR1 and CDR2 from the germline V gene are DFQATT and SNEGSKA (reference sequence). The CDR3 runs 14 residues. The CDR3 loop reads CSARGGRELETQYF. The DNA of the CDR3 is TGCAGTGCTAGAGGGGGCAGGGAGTTAGAGACCCAGTACTTC.

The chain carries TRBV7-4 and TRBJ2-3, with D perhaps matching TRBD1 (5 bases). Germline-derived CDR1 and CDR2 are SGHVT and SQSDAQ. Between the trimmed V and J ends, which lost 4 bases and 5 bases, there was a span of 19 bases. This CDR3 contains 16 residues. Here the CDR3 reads CASSSPEQGWIDTQYF. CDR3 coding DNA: TGTGCCAGCAGCTCTCCCGAGCAGGGATGGATAGATACGCAGTATTTT.

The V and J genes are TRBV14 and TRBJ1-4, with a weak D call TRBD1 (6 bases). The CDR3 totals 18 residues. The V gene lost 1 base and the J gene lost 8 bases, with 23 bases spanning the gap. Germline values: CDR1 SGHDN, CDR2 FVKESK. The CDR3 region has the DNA TGTGCCAGCAGCCAAGGAATCAGGTCCGAGGGGGAAGGAGAAAAACTGTTTTTT. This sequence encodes CASSQGIRSEGEGEKLFF.

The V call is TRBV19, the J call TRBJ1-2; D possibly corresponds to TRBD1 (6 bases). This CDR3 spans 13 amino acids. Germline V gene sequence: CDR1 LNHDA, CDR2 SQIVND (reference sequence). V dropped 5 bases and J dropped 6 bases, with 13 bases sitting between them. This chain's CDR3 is CASSFTGRDGYTF. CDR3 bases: TGTGCCAGTAGTTTCACAGGGCGGGATGGCTACACCTTC.

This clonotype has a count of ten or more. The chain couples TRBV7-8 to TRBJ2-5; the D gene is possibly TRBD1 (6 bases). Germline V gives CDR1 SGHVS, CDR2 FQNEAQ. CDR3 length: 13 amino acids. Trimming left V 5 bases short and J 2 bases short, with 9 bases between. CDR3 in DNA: TGTGCCAGCAGCCCAGGACAGCAAGAGACCCAGTACTTC. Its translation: CASSPGQQETQYF.

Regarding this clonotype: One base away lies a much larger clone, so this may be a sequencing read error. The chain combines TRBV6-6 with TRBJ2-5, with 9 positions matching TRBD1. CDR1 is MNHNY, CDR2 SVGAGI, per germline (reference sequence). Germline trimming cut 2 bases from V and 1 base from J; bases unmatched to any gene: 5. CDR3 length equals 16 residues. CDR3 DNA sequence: TGTGCCAGCAGTTACGAGACAGGGGGTTTCCAAGAGACCCAGTACTTC. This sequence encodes CASSYETGGFQETQYF.

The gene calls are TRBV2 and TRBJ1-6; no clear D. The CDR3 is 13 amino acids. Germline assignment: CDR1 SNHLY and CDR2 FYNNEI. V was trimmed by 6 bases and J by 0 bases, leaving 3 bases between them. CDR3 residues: CASRVSYNSPLHF. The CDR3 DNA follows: TGTGCCAGCAGGGTCTCCTATAATTCACCCCTCCACTTT. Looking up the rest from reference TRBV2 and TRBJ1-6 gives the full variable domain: EPEVTQTPSHQVTQMGQEVILRCVPISNHLYFYWYRQILGQKVEFLVSFYNNEISEKSEIFDDQFSVERPDGSNFTLKIRSTKLEDSAMYFCASRVSYNSPLHFGNGTRLTVT.

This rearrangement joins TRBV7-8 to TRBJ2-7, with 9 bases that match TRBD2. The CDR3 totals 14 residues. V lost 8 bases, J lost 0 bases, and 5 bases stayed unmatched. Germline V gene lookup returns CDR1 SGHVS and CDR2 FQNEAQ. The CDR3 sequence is CASWDSGSSYEQYF. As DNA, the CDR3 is TGTGCCAGCTGGGATAGCGGGAGCTCCTACGAGCAGTACTTC. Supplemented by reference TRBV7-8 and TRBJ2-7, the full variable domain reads GAGVSQSPRYKVAKRGQDVALRCDPISGHVSLFWYQQALGQGPEFLTYFQNEAQLDKSGLPSDRFFAERPEGSVSTLKIQRTQQEDSAVYLCASWDSGSSYEQYFGPGTRLTVT.

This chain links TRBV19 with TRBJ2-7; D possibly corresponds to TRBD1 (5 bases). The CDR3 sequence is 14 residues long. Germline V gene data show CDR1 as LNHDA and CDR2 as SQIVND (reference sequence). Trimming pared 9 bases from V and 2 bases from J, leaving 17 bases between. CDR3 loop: CASSLDSLTYEQYF. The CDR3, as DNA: TGTGCCAGCAGCTTAGACAGCCTTACCTACGAGCAGTACTTC.

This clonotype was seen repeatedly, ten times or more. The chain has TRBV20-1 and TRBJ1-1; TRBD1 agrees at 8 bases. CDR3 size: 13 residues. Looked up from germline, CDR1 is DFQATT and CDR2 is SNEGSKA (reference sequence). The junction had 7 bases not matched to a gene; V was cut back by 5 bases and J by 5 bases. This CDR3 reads CSALDRGGTEAFF. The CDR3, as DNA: TGCAGTGCTCTCGACAGGGGTGGGACTGAAGCTTTCTTT.

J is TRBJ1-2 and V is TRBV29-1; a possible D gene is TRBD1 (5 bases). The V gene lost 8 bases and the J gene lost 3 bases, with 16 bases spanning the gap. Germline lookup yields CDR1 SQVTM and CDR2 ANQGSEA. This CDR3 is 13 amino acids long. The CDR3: CSLDGALDYGYTF. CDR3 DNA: TGCAGCTTGGATGGGGCGCTGGACTATGGCTACACCTTC.

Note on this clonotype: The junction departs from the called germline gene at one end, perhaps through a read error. The CDR3 here is CASGLDATNEKLFF. The CDR3 DNA sequence: TGTGCCAGCGGCTTGGACGCAACTAATGAAAAACTGTTTTTT. The gene calls are TRBV5-6 and TRBJ1-4; no firm D call. This CDR3 has 14 residues. CDR1 and CDR2 from the germline V gene are SGHDT and YYEEEE.

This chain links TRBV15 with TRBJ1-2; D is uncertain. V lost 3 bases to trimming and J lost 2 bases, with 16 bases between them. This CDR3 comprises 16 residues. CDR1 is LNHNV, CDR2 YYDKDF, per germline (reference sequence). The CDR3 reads CATSSLGGRENYGYTF. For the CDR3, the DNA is TGTGCCACCAGCAGCTTAGGCGGGAGGGAGAACTATGGCTACACCTTC.

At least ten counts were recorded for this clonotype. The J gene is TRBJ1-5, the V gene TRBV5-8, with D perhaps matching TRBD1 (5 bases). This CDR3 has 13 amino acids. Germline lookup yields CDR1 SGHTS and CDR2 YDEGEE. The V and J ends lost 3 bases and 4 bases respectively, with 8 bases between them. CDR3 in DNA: TGTGCCAGCAGCTGGGACCGAAATCAGCCCCAGCATTTT. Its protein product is CASSWDRNQPQHF.

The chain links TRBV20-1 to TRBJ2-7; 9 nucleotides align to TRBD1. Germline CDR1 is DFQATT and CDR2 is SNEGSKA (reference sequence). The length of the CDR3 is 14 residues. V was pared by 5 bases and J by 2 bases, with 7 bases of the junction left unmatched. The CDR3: CSAQRGDRAYEQYF. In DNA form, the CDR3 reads TGCAGTGCTCAGAGGGGGGACAGGGCCTACGAGCAGTACTTC.

CDR3 nucleotide sequence: TGCGCCAGCAGTGAGATTGGGGGACAAGAGACCCAGTACTTC. Its translation: CASSEIGGQETQYF. The V gene is TRBV10-2, the J gene TRBJ2-5; the D gene could be TRBD1 or TRBD2 (5 bases each). There are 14 residues in the CDR3. Germline CDR1 reads WSHSY; CDR2 reads SAAADI. V was cut by 2 bases and J by 2 bases, with 9 bases left in between.

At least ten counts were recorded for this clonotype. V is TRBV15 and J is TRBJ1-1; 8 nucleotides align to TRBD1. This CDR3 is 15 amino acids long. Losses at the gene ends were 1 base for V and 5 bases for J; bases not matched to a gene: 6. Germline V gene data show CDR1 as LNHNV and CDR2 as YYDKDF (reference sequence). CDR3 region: CATSRGRQGLTEAFF. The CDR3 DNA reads TGTGCCACCAGCAGAGGAAGACAGGGGCTAACTGAAGCTTTCTTT.

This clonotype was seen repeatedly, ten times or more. DNA for the CDR3: TGTGCCAGTAGTATAGTTGAGGGAACCGGGGCCAACGTCCTGACTTTC. Encoded protein: CASSIVEGTGANVLTF. This sequence joins TRBV19 and TRBJ2-6; the D gene is possibly TRBD2 (5 bases). The germline V gene has CDR1 LNHDA and CDR2 SQIVND (reference sequence). The length of the CDR3 is 16 residues. V lost 1 base, J lost 4 bases, and 11 bases lay in between.

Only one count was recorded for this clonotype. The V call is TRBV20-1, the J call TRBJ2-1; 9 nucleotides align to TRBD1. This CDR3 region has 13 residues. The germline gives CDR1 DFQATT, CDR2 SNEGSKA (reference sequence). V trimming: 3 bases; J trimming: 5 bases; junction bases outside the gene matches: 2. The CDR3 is CSARTGGNNEQFF. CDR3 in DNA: TGCAGTGCTAGGACAGGGGGGAACAATGAGCAGTTCTTC.